The 9 T cell receptor beta chains given below trace back to one sample, sequenced in a study of T cells after yellow fever vaccination. TCRdb reprocessed the 5' RACE reads with MiXCR, giving one entry per CDR3 protein. The sample holds approximately 550,000 distinct CDR3 sequences, 15% to 20% seen once. The sequencing here drew on PBMCs, taken 15 days after the yellow fever booster vaccination. The receptors here all came from a man aged 25 to 40 who received the YFV17D yellow fever vaccine.

This clonotype has a handful of counts. The V gene is TRBV20-1, the J gene TRBJ2-2; D may be TRBD1 (5 bases). Germline V gene lookup returns CDR1 DFQATT and CDR2 SNEGSKA (reference sequence). The CDR3 length is 15 residues. Trimming removed 1 base from V and 4 bases from J, with 13 bases in between. DNA for the CDR3: TGCAGTGCTAGAGCCCGACAGTCGCCCACCGGGGAGCTGTTTTTT. This sequence encodes CSARARQSPTGELFF.

The rearrangement links TRBV18 to TRBJ2-3; TRBD1 matches 8 bases. V lost 6 bases to trimming and J lost 2 bases; unmatched junction nucleotides: 7. Germline V gene sequence: CDR1 KGHSH, CDR2 LQKENI. The CDR3 loop spans 15 amino acids. The chain's CDR3 is CASSQGQGNTDTQYF. The CDR3 nucleotides read TGTGCCAGCTCTCAAGGACAGGGTAACACAGATACGCAGTATTTT.

With regard to this clonotype: A much more abundant neighbour one base away suggests this may be a read error. V is TRBV29-1 and J is TRBJ2-2; 10 positions agree with TRBD1. CDR1 SQVTM and CDR2 ANQGSEA come from the germline V gene. Trimming took 4 bases from V and 1 from J; bases not matched to a gene: 0. The CDR3 consists of 14 residues. For the CDR3, the DNA is TGCAGCGTTGGGACAGGGGGGAACACCGGGGAGCTGTTTTTT. Encoded protein: CSVGTGGNTGELFF.

This chain links TRBV20-1 with TRBJ1-5, with 11 bases lining up with TRBD1. V shed 4 bases and J 6 bases; nucleotides not matched to a gene: 8. This CDR3 has 15 residues. The germline V gene has CDR1 DFQATT and CDR2 SNEGSKA (reference sequence). CDR3 amino acids: CSATPGQGGSQPQHF. CDR3 DNA sequence: TGCAGTGCTACCCCGGGACAGGGGGGGAGTCAGCCCCAGCATTTT.

This clonotype turned up a few times. The rearrangement links TRBV5-1 to TRBJ2-7; 9 nucleotides agree with TRBD1. Germline assignment: CDR1 SGHRS and CDR2 YFSETQ. The CDR3 length is 16 residues. Trimming took 4 bases from V and 0 from J; bases not matched to a gene: 8. The CDR3 DNA follows: TGCGCCAGCAGCCTGGGACAGGGAGGAAGCTCCTACGAGCAGTACTTC. Protein sequence: CASSLGQGGSSYEQYF.

The rearrangement joins TRBV28 to TRBJ2-3, with 9 nucleotides matching TRBD2. V gave up 5 bases and J gave up 8 bases; unmatched junction bases: 11. The CDR3 is 15 residues long. Germline loops: CDR1 MDHEN, CDR2 SYDVKM. CDR3 region: CASSPTRAGGRTQYF. For the CDR3, the DNA is TGTGCCAGCAGTCCGACTCGGGCGGGAGGGCGTACGCAGTATTTT.

The rearrangement joins TRBV20-1 to TRBJ2-7; 7 nucleotides align to TRBD2. This CDR3 is built from 16 residues. The J segment lost 2 bases and the V segment lost 1 base, leaving 11 bases of the junction unmatched. Germline CDR1 reads DFQATT; CDR2 reads SNEGSKA (reference sequence). This CDR3 reads CSARVGSASGAYEQYF. The DNA of the CDR3 is TGCAGTGCTAGAGTGGGGTCAGCTAGCGGTGCCTACGAGCAGTACTTC.

The chain carries TRBV7-3 and TRBJ1-2, with D uncertain. Germline lookup yields CDR1 SGHTA and CDR2 FQGTGA. The CDR3 sequence is 10 residues long. V lost 5 bases, J lost 4 bases, and 2 bases lay in between. CDR3 sequence (DNA): TGTGCCAGCAGCCTCTATGGCTACACCTTC. Its protein is CASSLYGYTF.

The rearrangement joins TRBV7-9 to TRBJ1-2; 9 nucleotides match TRBD1. Germline values: CDR1 SEHNR, CDR2 FQNEAQ (reference sequence). J was trimmed by 5 bases and V by 5 bases; bases with no gene match: 9. There are 15 residues in the CDR3. The CDR3 DNA reads TGTGCCAGCAGCGTGGGACAGGGCTCATCGTATGGCTACACCTTC. As protein: CASSVGQGSSYGYTF. Drawing the rest from reference TRBV7-9 and TRBJ1-2, the complete variable domain is DTGVSQNPRHKITKRGQNVTFRCDPISEHNRLYWYRQTLGQGPEFLTYFQNEAQLEKSRLLSDRFSAERPKGSFSTLEIQRTEQGDSAMYLCASSVGQGSSYGYTFGSGTRLTVV.